This TCR beta chain was identified in a study of cytomegalovirus exposure and HLA in healthy donors. This clone was seen only once. Its antigen is undetermined. With 3 bases removed from V and 1 base from J, the gap between germline ends came to 15 bases. Germline assignment: CDR1 MNHEY and CDR2 SMNVEV (reference sequence). CDR3 length equals 17 residues. PCR involved 60 Vbeta and 13 Jbeta primers. The data were produced by immunoSEQ multiplex PCR, yet TCRdb's version contains in-frame clones alone and is incomplete. Of fewer than 150,000 clones in the sample, around 75% were seen once. Study-wide results and limits: Likely technical artifact: a cluster of highly shared sequence variants.

Material: PBMCs. The sequence was collected from a young man in good health and CMV-seronegative. The chain carries TRBV27 and TRBJ2-2; a possible D gene is TRBD2 (5 bases). DNA of the CDR3: TGTGCCAGCAGTTTTTCGGGGTACAGTAGGAACACCGGGGAGCTGTTTTTT. This gives the protein CASSFSGYSRNTGELFF.